This T cell receptor (beta chain) is drawn from a study of cytomegalovirus exposure and HLA in healthy donors. Regarding the study as a whole: Through in vitro validation, three CMV-associated chains were shown to be specific for CMV antigens. With high specificity and sensitivity, the classifier reportedly diagnosed cytomegalovirus status.

This CDR3 is built from 16 residues. J lost 6 bases, V lost 0 bases, and 7 bases had no gene match. Germline CDR1 SGHNT, CDR2 YYREEE (reference sequence). Here immunoSEQ multiplex PCR was the method, and the copy in TCRdb shows in-frame clones only, minus some. This table holds 71,000 or so clones, approximately 94% found once. Separate from the roughly 700-subject first cohort was the approximately 130-subject validation cohort, to which the donors belonged. Concerning this clone itself: Its specificity is not known.

Sequencing was done on a sample of PBMCs. The chain links TRBV5-4 to TRBJ2-3; the match to TRBD1 covers 10 bases. The clonotype originates from a woman younger than 30 in good health and CMV-seronegative. CDR3 loop: CASSLGTWGQGDTQYF. The CDR3 DNA reads as TGTGCCAGCAGCTTGGGGACGTGGGGACAGGGGGATACGCAGTATTTT.